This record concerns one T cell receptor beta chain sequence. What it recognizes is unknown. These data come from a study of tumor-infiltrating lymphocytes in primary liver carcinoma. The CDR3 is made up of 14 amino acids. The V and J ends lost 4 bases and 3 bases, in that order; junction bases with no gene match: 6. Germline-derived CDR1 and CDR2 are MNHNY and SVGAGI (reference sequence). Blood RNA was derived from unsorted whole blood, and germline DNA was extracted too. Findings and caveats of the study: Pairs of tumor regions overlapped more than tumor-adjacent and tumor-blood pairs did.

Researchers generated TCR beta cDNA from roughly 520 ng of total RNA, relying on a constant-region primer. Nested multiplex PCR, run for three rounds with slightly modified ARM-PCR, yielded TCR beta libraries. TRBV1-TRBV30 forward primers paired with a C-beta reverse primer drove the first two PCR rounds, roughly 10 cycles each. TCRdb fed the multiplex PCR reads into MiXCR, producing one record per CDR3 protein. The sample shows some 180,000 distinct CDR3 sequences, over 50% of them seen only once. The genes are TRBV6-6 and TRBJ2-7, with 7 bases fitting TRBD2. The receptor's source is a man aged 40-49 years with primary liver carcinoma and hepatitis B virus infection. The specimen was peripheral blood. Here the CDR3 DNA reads TGTGCCAGCAGTTCCTCAGGGAGGGACTACGAGCAGTACTTC. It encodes CASSSSGRDYEQYF.